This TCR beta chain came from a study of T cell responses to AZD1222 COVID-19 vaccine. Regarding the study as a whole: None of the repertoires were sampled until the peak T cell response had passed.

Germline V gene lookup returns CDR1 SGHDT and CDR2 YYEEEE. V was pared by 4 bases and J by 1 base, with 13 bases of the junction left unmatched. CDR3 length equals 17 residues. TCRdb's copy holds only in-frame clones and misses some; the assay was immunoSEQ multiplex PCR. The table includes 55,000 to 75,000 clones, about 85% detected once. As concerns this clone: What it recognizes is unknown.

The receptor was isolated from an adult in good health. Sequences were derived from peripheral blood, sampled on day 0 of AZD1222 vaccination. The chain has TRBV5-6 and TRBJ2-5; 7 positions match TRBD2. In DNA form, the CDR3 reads TGTGCCAGCAGCCCGTATGTGCTAGCGGAACGCCAAGAGACCCAGTACTTC. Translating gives CASSPYVLAERQETQYF.